This T cell receptor beta chain was identified during a study of beta chain features in type 1 diabetes. Regarding the study as a whole: Moderately but significantly shorter TCRB CDR3s were found in Type 1 diabetes patients in all four CD4+ subsets. Researchers reported that naive, central memory and Treg TCRB repertoires appeared more similar in patients than in healthy donors.

Points on this clone: Antigen unknown.

The investigators reverse transcribed all of the isolated RNA, so they sequenced expressed TCRB transcripts. Naive, central memory and regulatory T cell samples produced a mean of about 4 million reads. The data were produced by immunoSEQ multiplex PCR, yet TCRdb's version contains in-frame clones alone and is incomplete. The sample yields some 250,000 clones, approximately 10% seen once. In all sorted populations, purity surpassed 98%. Sequencing was carried out using naive CD4+ T cells from blood. This TCR was sampled from a young man with type 1 diabetes.

The DNA of the CDR3 is TGTGCCAGCAGCTTATTCAGGGACAATGAGCAGTTCTTC. Residues: CASSLFRDNEQFF. V and J are TRBV11-2 and TRBJ2-1; a weak D match, TRBD1 (5 bases). Germline CDR1 SGHAT, CDR2 FQNNGV. This CDR3 has 13 residues. Trimming removed 2 bases from V and 5 bases from J, with 7 bases in between.